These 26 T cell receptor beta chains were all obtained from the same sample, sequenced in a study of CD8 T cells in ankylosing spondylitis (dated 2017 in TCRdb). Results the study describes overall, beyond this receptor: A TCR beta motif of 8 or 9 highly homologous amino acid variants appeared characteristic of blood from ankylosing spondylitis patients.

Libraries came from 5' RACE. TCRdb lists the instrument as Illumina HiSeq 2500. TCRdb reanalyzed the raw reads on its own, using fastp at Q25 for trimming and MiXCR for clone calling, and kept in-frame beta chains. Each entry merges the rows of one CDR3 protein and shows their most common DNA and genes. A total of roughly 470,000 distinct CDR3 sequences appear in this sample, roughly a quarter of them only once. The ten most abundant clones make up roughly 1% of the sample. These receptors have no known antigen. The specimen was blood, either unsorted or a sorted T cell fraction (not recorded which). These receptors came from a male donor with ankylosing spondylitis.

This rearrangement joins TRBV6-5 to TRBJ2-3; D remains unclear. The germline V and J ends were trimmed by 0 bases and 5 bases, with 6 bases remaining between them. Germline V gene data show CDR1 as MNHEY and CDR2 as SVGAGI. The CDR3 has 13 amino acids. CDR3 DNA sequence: TGTGCCAGCAGTTACTCGCACGAAGATACGCAGTATTTT. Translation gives CASSYSHEDTQYF.

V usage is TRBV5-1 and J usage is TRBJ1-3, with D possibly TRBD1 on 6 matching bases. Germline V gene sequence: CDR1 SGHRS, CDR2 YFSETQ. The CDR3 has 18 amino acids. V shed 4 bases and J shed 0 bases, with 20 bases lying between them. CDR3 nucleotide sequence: TGCGCCAGCAGCCCCACGACGGGGGGCTCTCCCTCTGGAAACACCATATATTTT. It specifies CASSPTTGGSPSGNTIYF.

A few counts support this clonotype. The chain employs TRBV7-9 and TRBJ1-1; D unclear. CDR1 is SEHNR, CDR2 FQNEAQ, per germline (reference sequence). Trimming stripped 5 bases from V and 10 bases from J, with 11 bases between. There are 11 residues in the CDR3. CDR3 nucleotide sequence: TGTGCCAGCAGCCCTGGACTGGTAGCTTTCTTT. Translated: CASSPGLVAFF.

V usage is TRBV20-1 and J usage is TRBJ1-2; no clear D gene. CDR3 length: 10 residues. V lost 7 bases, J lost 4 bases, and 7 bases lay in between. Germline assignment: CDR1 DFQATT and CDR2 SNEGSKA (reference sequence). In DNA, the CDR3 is TGCAGTGGTCCCGCCTATGGCTACACCTTC. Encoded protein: CSGPAYGYTF.

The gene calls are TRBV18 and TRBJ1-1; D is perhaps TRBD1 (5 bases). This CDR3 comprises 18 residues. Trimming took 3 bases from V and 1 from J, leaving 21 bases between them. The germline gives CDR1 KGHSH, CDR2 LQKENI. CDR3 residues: CASSPVFAGRSSNTEAFF. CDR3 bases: TGTGCCAGCTCACCCGTGTTCGCGGGACGGAGCTCGAACACTGAAGCTTTCTTT.

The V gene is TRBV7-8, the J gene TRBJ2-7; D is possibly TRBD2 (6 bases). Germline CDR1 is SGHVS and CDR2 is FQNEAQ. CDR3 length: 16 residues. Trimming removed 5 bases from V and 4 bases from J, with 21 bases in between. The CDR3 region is CASSPLGAGLLYEQYV. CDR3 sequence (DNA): TGTGCCAGCAGCCCCCTCGGTGCGGGATTACTTTACGAGCAGTACGTC.

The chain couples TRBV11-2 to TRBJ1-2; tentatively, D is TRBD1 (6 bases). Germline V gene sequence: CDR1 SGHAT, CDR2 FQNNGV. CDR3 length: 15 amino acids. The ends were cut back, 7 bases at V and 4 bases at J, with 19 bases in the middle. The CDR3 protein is CASTPRPGASYGYTF. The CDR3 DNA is TGTGCCAGCACCCCCCGCCCAGGGGCGAGCTATGGCTACACCTTC. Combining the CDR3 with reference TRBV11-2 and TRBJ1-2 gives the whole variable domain EAGVAQSPRYKIIEKRQSVAFWCNPISGHATLYWYQQILGQGPKLLIQFQNNGVVDDSQLPKDRFSAERLKGVDSTLKIQPAKLEDSAVYLCASTPRPGASYGYTFGSGTRLTVV.

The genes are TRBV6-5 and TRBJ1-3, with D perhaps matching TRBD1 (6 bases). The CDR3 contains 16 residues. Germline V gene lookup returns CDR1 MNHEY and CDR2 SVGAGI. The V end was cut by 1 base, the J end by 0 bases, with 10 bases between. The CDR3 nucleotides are TGTGCCAGCAGTTACTTTCCGGACAGCTCTGGAAACACCATATATTTT. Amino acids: CASSYFPDSSGNTIYF.

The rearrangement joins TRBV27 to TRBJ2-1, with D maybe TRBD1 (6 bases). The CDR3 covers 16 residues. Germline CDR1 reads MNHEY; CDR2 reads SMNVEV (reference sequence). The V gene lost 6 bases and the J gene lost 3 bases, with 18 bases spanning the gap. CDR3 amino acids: CASRDNRVAGYNEQFF. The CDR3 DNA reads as TGTGCCAGCAGAGATAACAGGGTCGCGGGCTACAATGAGCAGTTCTTC.

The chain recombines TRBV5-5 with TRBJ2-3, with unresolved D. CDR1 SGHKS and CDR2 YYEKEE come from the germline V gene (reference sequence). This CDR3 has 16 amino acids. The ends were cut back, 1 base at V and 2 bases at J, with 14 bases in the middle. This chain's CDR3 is CASSLSRPNPTDTQYF. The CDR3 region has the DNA TGTGCCAGCAGCTTGTCGAGACCGAATCCCACAGATACGCAGTATTTT. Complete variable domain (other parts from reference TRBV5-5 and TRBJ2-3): DAGVTQSPTHLIKTRGQQVTLRCSPISGHKSVSWYQQVLGQGPQFIFQYYEKEERGRGNFPDRFSARQFPNYSSELNVNALLLGDSALYLCASSLSRPNPTDTQYFGPGTRLTVL.

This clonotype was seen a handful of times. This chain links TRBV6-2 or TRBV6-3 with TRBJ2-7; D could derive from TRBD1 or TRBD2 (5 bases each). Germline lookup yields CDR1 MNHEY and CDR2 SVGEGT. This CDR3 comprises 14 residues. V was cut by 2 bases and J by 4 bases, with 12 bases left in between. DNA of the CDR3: TGTGCCAGCAGTTACGCCGGGACCCGTTACGAGCAGTACGTC. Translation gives CASSYAGTRYEQYV.

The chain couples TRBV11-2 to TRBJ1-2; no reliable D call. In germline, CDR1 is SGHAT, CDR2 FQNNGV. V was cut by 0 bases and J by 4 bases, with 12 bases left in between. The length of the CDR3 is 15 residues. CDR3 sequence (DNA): TGTGCCAGCAGCTTAGATCTTAGCAGTCCCTATGGCTACACCTTC. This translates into CASSLDLSSPYGYTF.

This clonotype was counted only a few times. As DNA, the CDR3 is TGTGCCAGCAGACACCCAGCGAACACCGGGGAGCTGTTTTTT. Protein: CASRHPANTGELFF. The chain recombines TRBV6-2 or TRBV6-3 with TRBJ2-2; no clear D gene. Trimming stripped 6 bases from V and 0 bases from J, with 8 bases between. The CDR3 runs to 14 residues. CDR1 and CDR2 (germline): MNHEY, SVGEGT.

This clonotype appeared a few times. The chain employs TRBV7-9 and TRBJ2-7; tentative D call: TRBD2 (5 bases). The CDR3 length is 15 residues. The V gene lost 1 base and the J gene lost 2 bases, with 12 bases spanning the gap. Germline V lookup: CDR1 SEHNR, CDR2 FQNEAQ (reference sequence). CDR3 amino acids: CASSLGAAQTYEQYV. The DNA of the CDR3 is TGTGCCAGCAGCTTAGGAGCGGCACAAACCTACGAGCAGTACGTC.

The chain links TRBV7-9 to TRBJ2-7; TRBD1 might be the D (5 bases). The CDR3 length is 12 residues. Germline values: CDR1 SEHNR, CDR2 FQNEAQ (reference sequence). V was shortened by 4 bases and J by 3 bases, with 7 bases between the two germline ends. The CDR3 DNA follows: TGTGCCAGCAGCTCAGGGTTCTACGAGCAGTACTTC. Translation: CASSSGFYEQYF. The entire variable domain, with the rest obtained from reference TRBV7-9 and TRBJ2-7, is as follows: DTGVSQNPRHKITKRGQNVTFRCDPISEHNRLYWYRQTLGQGPEFLTYFQNEAQLEKSRLLSDRFSAERPKGSFSTLEIQRTEQGDSAMYLCASSSGFYEQYFGPGTRLTVT.

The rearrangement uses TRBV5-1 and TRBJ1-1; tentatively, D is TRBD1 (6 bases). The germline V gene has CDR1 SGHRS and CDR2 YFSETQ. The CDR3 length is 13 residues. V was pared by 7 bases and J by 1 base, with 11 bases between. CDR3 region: CASHQGPNTEAFF. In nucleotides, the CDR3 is TGCGCCAGCCACCAGGGGCCGAACACTGAAGCTTTCTTT.

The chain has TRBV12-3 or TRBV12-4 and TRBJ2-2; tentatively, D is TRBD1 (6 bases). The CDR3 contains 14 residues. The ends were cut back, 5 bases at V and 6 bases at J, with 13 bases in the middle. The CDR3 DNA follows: TGTGCCAGCAGTCCAATACAGGGATCCGGGGAGCTGTTTTTT. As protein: CASSPIQGSGELFF.

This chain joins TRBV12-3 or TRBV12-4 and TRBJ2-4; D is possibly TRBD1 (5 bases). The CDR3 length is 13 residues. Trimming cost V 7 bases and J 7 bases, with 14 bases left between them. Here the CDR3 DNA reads TGTGCCAGCAAGGTGGGGCCGAGGAACATTCAGTACTTC. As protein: CASKVGPRNIQYF.

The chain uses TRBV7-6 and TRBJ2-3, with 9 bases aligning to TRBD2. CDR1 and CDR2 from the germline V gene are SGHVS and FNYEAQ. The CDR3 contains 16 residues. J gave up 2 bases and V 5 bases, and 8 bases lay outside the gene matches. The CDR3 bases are TGTGCCAGCAGCCCGACGCTAGCGGGGAACACAGATACGCAGTATTTT. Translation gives CASSPTLAGNTDTQYF.

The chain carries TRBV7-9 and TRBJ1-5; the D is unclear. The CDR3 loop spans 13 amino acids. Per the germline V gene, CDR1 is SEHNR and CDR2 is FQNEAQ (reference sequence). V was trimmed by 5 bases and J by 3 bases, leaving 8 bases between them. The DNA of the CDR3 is TGTGCCAGCAGCAGCCAGCACAATCAGCCCCAGCATTTT. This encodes CASSSQHNQPQHF.

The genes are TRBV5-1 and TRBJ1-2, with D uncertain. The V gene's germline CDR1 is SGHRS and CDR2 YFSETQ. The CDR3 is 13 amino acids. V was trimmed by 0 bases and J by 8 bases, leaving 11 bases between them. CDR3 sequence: CASSLAVGSGYTF. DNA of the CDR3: TGCGCCAGCAGCTTGGCCGTGGGGTCGGGCTACACCTTC.

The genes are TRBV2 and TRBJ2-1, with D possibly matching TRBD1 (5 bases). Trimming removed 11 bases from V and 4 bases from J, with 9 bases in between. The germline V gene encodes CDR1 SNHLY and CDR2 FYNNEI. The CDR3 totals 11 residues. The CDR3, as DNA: TGTGCCGGACAATTATACAATGAGCAGTTCTTC. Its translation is CAGQLYNEQFF.

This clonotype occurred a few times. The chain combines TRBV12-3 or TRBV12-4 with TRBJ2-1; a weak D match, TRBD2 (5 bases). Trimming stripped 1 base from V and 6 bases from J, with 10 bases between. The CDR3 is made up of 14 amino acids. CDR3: CASSLGLPSNEQFF. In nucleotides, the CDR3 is TGTGCCAGCAGTTTAGGACTACCCAGCAATGAGCAGTTCTTC.

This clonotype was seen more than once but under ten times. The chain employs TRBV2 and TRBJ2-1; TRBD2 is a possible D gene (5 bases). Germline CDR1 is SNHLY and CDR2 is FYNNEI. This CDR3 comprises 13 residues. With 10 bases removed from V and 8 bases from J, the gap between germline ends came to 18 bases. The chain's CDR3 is CATSKEARDEQFF. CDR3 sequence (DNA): TGTGCCACCTCGAAGGAGGCCCGTGATGAGCAGTTCTTC.

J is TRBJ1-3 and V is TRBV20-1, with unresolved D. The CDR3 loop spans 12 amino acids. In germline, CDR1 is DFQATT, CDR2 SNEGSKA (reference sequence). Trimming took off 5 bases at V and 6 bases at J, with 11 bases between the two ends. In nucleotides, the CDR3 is TGCAGTGCTGGACCCGCGGAAAACACCATATATTTT. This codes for CSAGPAENTIYF.

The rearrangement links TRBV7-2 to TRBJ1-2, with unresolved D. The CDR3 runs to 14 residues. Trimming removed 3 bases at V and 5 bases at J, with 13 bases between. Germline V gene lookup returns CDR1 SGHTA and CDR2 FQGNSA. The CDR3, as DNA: TGTGCCAGCAGCTTGGCGTTCCCCCAATATGGCTACACCTTC. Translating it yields CASSLAFPQYGYTF.